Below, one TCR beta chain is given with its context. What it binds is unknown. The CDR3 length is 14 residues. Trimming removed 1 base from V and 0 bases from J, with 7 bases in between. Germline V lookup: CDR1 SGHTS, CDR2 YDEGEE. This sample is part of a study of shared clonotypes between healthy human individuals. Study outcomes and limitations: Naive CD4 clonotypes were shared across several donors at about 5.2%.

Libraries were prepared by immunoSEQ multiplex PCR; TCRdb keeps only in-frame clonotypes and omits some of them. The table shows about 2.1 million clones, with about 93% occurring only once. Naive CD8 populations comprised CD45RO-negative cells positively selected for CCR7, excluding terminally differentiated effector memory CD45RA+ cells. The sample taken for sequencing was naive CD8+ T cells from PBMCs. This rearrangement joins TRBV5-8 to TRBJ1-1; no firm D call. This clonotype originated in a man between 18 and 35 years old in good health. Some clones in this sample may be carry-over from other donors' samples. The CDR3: CASSLLGMNTEAFF. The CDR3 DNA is TGTGCCAGCAGCTTGCTGGGAATGAACACTGAAGCTTTCTTT. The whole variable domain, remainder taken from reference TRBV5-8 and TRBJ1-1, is EAGVTQSPTHLIKTRGQQATLRCSPISGHTSVYWYQQALGLGLQFLLWYDEGEERNRGNFPPRFSGRQFPNYSSELNVNALELEDSALYLCASSLLGMNTEAFFGQGTRLTVV.